This is a list of T cell receptor beta chains from one sample in a study of cytomegalovirus exposure and HLA in healthy donors. Assay: immunoSEQ multiplex PCR; the TCRdb copy retains only in-frame clones and omits some. The repertoire holds some 160,000 clones, with roughly a tenth as singletons. Sequencing used PBMCs. Receptor source: a male donor in good health and CMV-seronegative. CDR3s include the opening cysteine and the closing phenylalanine or tryptophan. The D gene is left open where the match is weak. Clone size is not always given. Where it is, it says once, few, many or a class for expanded clones.

clone size	V gene	J gene	D gene	CDR3 DNA	CDR3 protein
-	TRBV30	TRBJ1-2	-	TGTGCCTGCGGATCGGGGTCCTTC	CACGSGSF
few	TRBV25-1	TRBJ2-2	-	TGTGCCAGCAGTGAAGGCGGGCGCCCCGGGGAGCTGTTTTTT	CASSEGGRPGELFF
few	TRBV2	TRBJ1-5	-	TGTGCCAGCAGGCCCGGGAACCAGCCCCAGCATTTT	CASRPGNQPQHF
few	TRBV4-3	TRBJ1-1	-	TGCGCCAGCAGCCAAGATTGGGGCGCTGAAGCTTTCTTT	CASSQDWGAEAFF
-	TRBV5-1	TRBJ2-7	TRBD1	TGCGCCAGCAGCGCCCGGGACAGGGGAAAGTACGAGCAGTACTTC	CASSARDRGKYEQYF
-	TRBV7-2	TRBJ2-7	-	TGTGCCAGCAGCCCCCAGTCGGGACAAGGCTACGAGCAGTACTTC	CASSPQSGQGYEQYF
-	TRBV27	TRBJ2-1	TRBD2	TGTGCCAGCAGTTTATTGAGTCTAGCGGGAGGATCTGAGCAGTTCTTC	CASSLLSLAGGSEQFF
few	TRBV7-2	TRBJ2-2	-	TGTGCCAGCAGCCCCGGTTTAGCCGGGACCGGGGAGCTGTTTTTT	CASSPGLAGTGELFF
few	TRBV9	TRBJ1-1	-	TGTGCCAGCAGCGTAGGAAGCCGGCAGGAGGGCACTGAAGCTTTCTTT	CASSVGSRQEGTEAFF
few	TRBV5-6	TRBJ1-3	TRBD1	TGTGCCAGCAGTCGCGGGACAGGGTACCTCTCTGGAAACACCATATATTTT	CASSRGTGYLSGNTIYF
-	TRBV29-1	TRBJ2-5	-	TGCAGCGTTCGGACATTTCAAGAGACCCAGTACTTC	CSVRTFQETQYF
-	TRBV5-8	TRBJ1-6	TRBD1	TGTGCCAGCAGCTTGGAAGGGACAGTGAATTCACCCCTCCACTTT	CASSLEGTVNSPLHF
few	TRBV28	TRBJ2-1	TRBD2	TGTGCCAGCAGTGACCCGGGACTAGCAGTTTTTGAGCAGTTCTTC	CASSDPGLAVFEQFF
-	TRBV7-6	TRBJ1-6	-	TGTGCCAGCAGCTTACTTTCCTTTGCAGGGTCCCATAATTCACCCCTCCACTTT	CASSLLSFAGSHNSPLHF
few	TRBV6-1	TRBJ2-7	TRBD1	TGTGCCAGCAGCCTAGGACAGGGGAGGTACGAGCAGTACTTC	CASSLGQGRYEQYF
-	TRBV30	TRBJ2-7	-	TGTGCCTGGGGGGCTTCCTACGAGCAGTACTTC	CAWGASYEQYF
few	TRBV4-1	TRBJ1-4	-	TGCGCCAGCAGAACAAGGGGGTCTAATGAAAAACTGTTTTTT	CASRTRGSNEKLFF
few	TRBV2	TRBJ1-1	-	TGTGCCAGCAGTGAACCGAAGGGGATGAACACTGAAGCTTTCTTT	CASSEPKGMNTEAFF
-	TRBV2	TRBJ1-5	-	TGTGCCAGCAGTCCGACAGGCAATCAGCCCCAGCATTTT	CASSPTGNQPQHF
-	TRBV4-3	TRBJ1-2	TRBD1	TGCGCCAGCAGCCAAGTGGGACAGGGGCCCCTTGGCTATGGCTACACCTTC	CASSQVGQGPLGYGYTF
few	TRBV28	TRBJ1-5	-	TGTGCCAGCAGTTGGGGGGGTGAAGGCAATCAGCCCCAGCATTTT	CASSWGGEGNQPQHF
-	TRBV5-6	TRBJ2-3	-	TGTGCCAGCAGCCCCGGACTTACGGCTTCCACAGATACGCAGTATTTT	CASSPGLTASTDTQYF
few	TRBV28	TRBJ1-2	TRBD1	TGTGCCAGCAGGACCGGGACAGGTGACTATGGCTACACCTTC	CASRTGTGDYGYTF
few	TRBV11-2	TRBJ2-2	TRBD1	TGTGCCAGCAGATCGACAGCAGGACAGGTGCCCACCGGGGAGCTGTTTTTT	CASRSTAGQVPTGELFF
few	TRBV19	TRBJ2-1	-	TGTGCCAGTAGTCTCACCGGGGGAGCGTTCTGGAATGAGCAGTTCTTC	CASSLTGGAFWNEQFF
few	TRBV11-2	TRBJ2-1	-	TGTGCCAGCAGCTTAGATCTGGGGACAAGGACCAAACAGTTCTTC	CASSLDLGTRTKQFF
few	TRBV4-2	TRBJ1-2	-	TGTGCCAGCAGCACCCGGGAGGCGAACTATGGCTACACCTTC	CASSTREANYGYTF
-	TRBV14	TRBJ2-5	-	TGTGCCAGCAGCCTGACAACGTACCAAGAGACCCAGTACTTC	CASSLTTYQETQYF
few	TRBV5-1	TRBJ1-2	-	TGCGCCAGCAGCTCCTCAAGGACAACAAAGACTAACTATGGCTACACCTTC	CASSSSRTTKTNYGYTF
-	TRBV7-2	TRBJ2-7	-	TGTGCCAGCAGCTTGACCGGGACTGGAAAATACGAGCAGTACTTC	CASSLTGTGKYEQYF
-	TRBV28	TRBJ1-1	-	TGTGCCAGCAGTTCTACAGGGAACACTGAAGCTTTCTTT	CASSSTGNTEAFF
-	TRBV6-5	TRBJ1-4	-	TGTGCCAGCAGTTCCGGGGGTGAAAAACTGTTTTTT	CASSSGGEKLFF
-	TRBV6-5	TRBJ2-5	-	TGTGCCAGCAGTCCCAGGGGTCTAAGTCAAGAGACCCAGTACTTC	CASSPRGLSQETQYF
-	TRBV9	TRBJ2-2	TRBD2	TGTGCCAGCAGCGTAGCGGGCGGGAGCTATGGCGGGGAGCTGTTTTTT	CASSVAGGSYGGELFF
few	TRBV14	TRBJ2-7	-	TGTGCCAGCAGTCTCAGGGATTTTGGCTCCTACGAGCAGTACTTC	CASSLRDFGSYEQYF
few	TRBV5-1	TRBJ1-3	-	TGCGCCAGCAGCTTAGGAACAGAACCTGGAAACACCATATATTTT	CASSLGTEPGNTIYF
few	TRBV15	TRBJ2-5	TRBD1	TGTGCCACCAGCGTCAGGGACAGGGTGTTTTGGGAAGAGACCCAGTACTTC	CATSVRDRVFWEETQYF
-	TRBV4-3	TRBJ2-5	-	TGCGCCAGCAGCCAAGATCAGATGGAGACCCAGTACTTC	CASSQDQMETQYF
-	TRBV18	TRBJ2-1	TRBD1	TGTGCCAGCTCACGACCCCCGGGACAGGGGGGGAATGAGCAGTTCTTC	CASSRPPGQGGNEQFF
few	TRBV20-1	TRBJ1-1	-	TGCAGTCCCCGACTTCGAGGTGAAGCTTTCTTT	CSPRLRGEAFF
few	TRBV28	TRBJ1-3	TRBD1	TGTGCCAGCACTACCCTGGACAGGGGCATTGGAAACACCATATATTTT	CASTTLDRGIGNTIYF
few	TRBV5-4	TRBJ2-2	TRBD1	TGTGCCAGCAGCTGGACAGGGAACACCGGGGAGCTGTTTTTT	CASSWTGNTGELFF